One and the same sample provided the 18 T cell receptor beta chains below, sequenced in a study of radiation and T cells in renal cell carcinoma. Assay: immunoSEQ multiplex PCR; the TCRdb copy retains only in-frame clones and omits some. The sample holds about 120,000 clones; 65% to 85% are singletons and the top ten take 5.8%. The time point denotes: blood 2 weeks post-SBRT. The treatment is: 15 Gy SBRT to primary tumor, nephrectomy 4 weeks later. The material was blood, obtained from a patient whose treatment included radiotherapy and nephrectomy. These receptor sequences come from a man aged 50-60 years with renal cell carcinoma.

The chain is built from TRBV30 and TRBJ1-2; D is unclear. Per germline, CDR1 GTSNPN and CDR2 SVGIG (reference sequence). Trimming removed 2 bases from V and 7 bases from J, with 11 bases in between. CDR3 length: 12 residues. The DNA of the CDR3 is TGTGCCTGGAGTCGGCAGGTCGCTGGCTACACCTTC. It encodes CAWSRQVAGYTF.

The V and J genes are TRBV4-1 and TRBJ2-3; 9 bases align to TRBD2. The germline CDR1 and CDR2 sequences are MGHRA and YSYEKL. CDR3 length: 16 residues. Germline trimming cut 0 bases from V and 5 bases from J; bases unmatched to any gene: 6. The CDR3 DNA reads TGCGCCAGCAGCCAAGAAGAGCGGGAGGAATTAGATACGCAGTATTTT. Translation gives CASSQEEREELDTQYF.

The genes are TRBV29-1 and TRBJ1-2, with a tentative D call TRBD1 (5 bases). The CDR3 contains 14 residues. Germline CDR1 is SQVTM and CDR2 is ANQGSEA. The V gene lost 2 bases and the J gene lost 5 bases, with 15 bases spanning the gap. For the CDR3, the DNA is TGCAGCGTTGAAAGCAAGGGGAGAGGGTATGGCTACACCTTC. Translated, it gives CSVESKGRGYGYTF.

V gene TRBV27 combines with J gene TRBJ2-2, with D maybe TRBD2 (5 bases). Germline CDR1 reads MNHEY; CDR2 reads SMNVEV (reference sequence). Trimming took 1 base from V and 6 from J, leaving 12 bases between them. The CDR3 covers 15 residues. The CDR3 DNA follows: TGTGCCAGCAGTTTATACCCCGGGCGGGCCGGGGAGCTGTTTTTT. Its protein is CASSLYPGRAGELFF.

The genes are TRBV7-9 and TRBJ1-1; D not certain. Germline CDR1 reads SEHNR; CDR2 reads FQNEAQ (reference sequence). Trimming shortened V by 6 bases and J by 2 bases, and 16 bases separated the two germline ends. The CDR3 length is 15 residues. CDR3 in amino acids: CASSFWAGPNTEAFF. The CDR3 region has the DNA TGTGCCAGCAGTTTTTGGGCAGGACCTAACACTGAAGCTTTCTTT.

This rearrangement joins TRBV10-1 to TRBJ1-1; weak D call: TRBD1 (6 bases). The CDR3 has 14 amino acids. Trimming shortened V by 0 bases and J by 3 bases, and 8 bases separated the two germline ends. Germline CDR1 reads WNHNN; CDR2 reads SYGVQD (reference sequence). CDR3 nucleotides: TGCGCCAGCAGTGAGTCGGCAGGGGACACTGAAGCTTTCTTT. Translating gives CASSESAGDTEAFF.

V gene TRBV5-1 combines with J gene TRBJ1-1; D is perhaps TRBD1 (5 bases). The germline V gene encodes CDR1 SGHRS and CDR2 YFSETQ. The CDR3 extends over 20 amino acids. V lost 4 bases, J lost 1 base, and 29 bases lay in between. The CDR3 DNA reads as TGCGCCAGCAGCAGCGCCTACCTCCGGGACTGGGTTGGGAGGAACACTGAAGCTTTCTTT. It specifies CASSSAYLRDWVGRNTEAFF.

This clone was detected only once. The V and J genes are TRBV5-5 and TRBJ2-5; D not resolved. V dropped 7 bases and J dropped 0 bases, with 10 bases sitting between them. CDR1 and CDR2 (germline): SGHKS, YYEKEE (reference sequence). This CDR3 contains 13 residues. The CDR3 loop is CASYLGNQETQYF. DNA for the CDR3: TGTGCCAGCTACCTGGGCAACCAAGAGACCCAGTACTTC. The full variable domain, in which reference TRBV5-5 and TRBJ2-5 provide the parts outside the CDR3, is DAGVTQSPTHLIKTRGQQVTLRCSPISGHKSVSWYQQVLGQGPQFIFQYYEKEERGRGNFPDRFSARQFPNYSSELNVNALLLGDSALYLCASYLGNQETQYFGPGTRLLVL.

The CDR3 DNA reads TGTGCCTGGAGTCTGTCGGTCTACGAGCAGTACTTC. Its translation is CAWSLSVYEQYF. J is TRBJ2-7 and V is TRBV30; D gene unclear. The CDR3 sequence is 12 residues long. The V end lost 2 bases, the J end lost 3 bases, and 8 bases lay between the germline ends. The germline V gene has CDR1 GTSNPN and CDR2 SVGIG (reference sequence).

The rearrangement uses TRBV7-3 and TRBJ2-1; 8 bases fit TRBD2. The CDR3 has 13 residues. Germline CDR1 is SGHTA and CDR2 is FQGTGA. V was pared by 4 bases and J by 4 bases, with 0 bases of the junction left unmatched. In nucleotides, the CDR3 is TGTGCCAGCAGCTCTAGCGGGTACAATGAGCAGTTCTTC. It yields the protein CASSSSGYNEQFF.

V is TRBV10-3 and J is TRBJ1-2; D gene unclear. Trimming shortened V by 4 bases and J by 1 base, and 13 bases separated the two germline ends. Per germline, CDR1 ENHRY and CDR2 SYGVKD. The CDR3 loop spans 15 amino acids. Here the CDR3 DNA reads TGTGCCATCAGTGTCCGCGAAGCAAGTAACTATGGCTACACCTTC. This gives the protein CAISVREASNYGYTF.

The chain uses TRBV7-8 and TRBJ2-6; TRBD2 matches 7 bases. This CDR3 spans 13 amino acids. V lost 5 bases to trimming and J lost 8 bases; unmatched junction nucleotides: 3. Looked up from germline, CDR1 is SGHVS and CDR2 is FQNEAQ. CDR3 DNA sequence: TGTGCCAGCAGCCCCGGGAGGACCAACGTCCTGACTTTC. It encodes CASSPGRTNVLTF.

The rearrangement uses TRBV11-2 and TRBJ2-1; D unresolved. This CDR3 is 15 amino acids long. Germline CDR1 SGHAT, CDR2 FQNNGV. V lost 0 bases, J lost 11 bases, and 17 bases lay in between. The CDR3 nucleotides read TGTGCCAGCAGCTTAGATTCTCTAAGTTCCGTCAAGCAGTTCTTC. The encoded protein is CASSLDSLSSVKQFF.

The J gene is TRBJ1-4, the V gene TRBV7-9; D is uncertain. Germline CDR1 reads SEHNR; CDR2 reads FQNEAQ (reference sequence). The CDR3 sequence is 16 residues long. Trimming removed 5 bases at V and 0 bases at J, with 13 bases between. CDR3 sequence reads: CASSPPASATNEKLFF. CDR3 nucleotides: TGTGCCAGCAGCCCCCCGGCGTCGGCAACTAATGAAAAACTGTTTTTT.

V gene TRBV7-9 combines with J gene TRBJ1-4; 7 bases agree with TRBD1. This CDR3 spans 18 amino acids. Unmatched junction bases numbered 14, after V lost 5 bases and J lost 2 bases. CDR1 and CDR2 from the germline V gene are SEHNR and FQNEAQ (reference sequence). CDR3 in amino acids: CASSPDRANLFTNEKLFF. The CDR3, as DNA: TGTGCCAGCAGCCCAGACAGGGCGAATCTTTTTACTAATGAAAAACTGTTTTTT.

The rearrangement uses TRBV2 and TRBJ1-2; weak D call: TRBD1 (5 bases). CDR3 length: 13 amino acids. Looked up from germline, CDR1 is SNHLY and CDR2 is FYNNEI. The V and J ends lost 1 base and 3 bases respectively, with 6 bases between them. CDR3 region: CASSEGGYYGYTF. The CDR3 nucleotides read TGTGCCAGCAGTGAAGGGGGGTACTATGGCTACACCTTC.

V and J are TRBV18 and TRBJ1-6; 7 positions agree with TRBD1. Germline CDR1 and CDR2: KGHSH and LQKENI. The J segment lost 8 bases and the V segment lost 2 bases, leaving 6 bases of the junction unmatched. The CDR3 has 15 residues. As DNA, the CDR3 is TGTGCCAGCTCACCAACAGGGGTTACACATTCACCCCTCCACTTT. Its protein is CASSPTGVTHSPLHF.

The V and J genes are TRBV19 and TRBJ2-3; D uncertain. Between the trimmed V and J ends, which lost 9 bases and 7 bases, there was a span of 20 bases. Germline V gene lookup returns CDR1 LNHDA and CDR2 SQIVND (reference sequence). This CDR3 region has 14 residues. CDR3 sequence (DNA): TGTGCCAGCCGGACGGCCGCTAGTGGAAATACGCAGTATTTT. Translated, it gives CASRTAASGNTQYF.